These 9 T cell receptor beta chains were sequenced from one sample in a study of cytotoxic CD8 clonotypes in ibrutinib-treated CLL (TCRdb year 2021). Library preparation was by the immunoSEQ multiplex PCR assay. The table comes from immuneACCESS by way of TCRdb, which keeps in-frame sequences with V and J called. Part of the clones is missing from these tables; in studies checked, under half for an unresolved V gene and the rest for unknown reasons. Present in this sample are approximately 29,000 clones, about 62% of which were seen just once. Of the sample, about 14% falls within the top ten clones. Sequenced here: PBMCs, sampled before ibrutinib treatment. Receptors were obtained from a human donor with chronic lymphocytic leukemia.

The chain uses TRBV7-8 and TRBJ1-5; D unclear. Looked up from germline, CDR1 is SGHVS and CDR2 is FQNEAQ. The CDR3 has 14 amino acids. Trimming shortened V by 1 base and J by 7 bases, and 11 bases separated the two germline ends. CDR3 nucleotides: TGTGCCAGCAGCTTAGGGGGTCCAGGACAGCCCCAGCATTTT. This sequence encodes CASSLGGPGQPQHF.

This clone was picked up a small number of times. This chain uses TRBV5-1 with TRBJ1-2, with 8 bases matching TRBD1. Germline loops: CDR1 SGHRS, CDR2 YFSETQ. With 4 bases clipped from V and 8 bases from J, the junction kept 19 bases outside the gene matches. CDR3 length: 17 residues. The CDR3 coding sequence is TGCGCCAGCAGCAAAAACCCCGGACAGGGCGGAGGGTCGGGCTACACCTTC. Its protein product is CASSKNPGQGGGSGYTF. Full variable domain (rest looked up from reference TRBV5-1 and TRBJ1-2): KAGVTQTPRYLIKTRGQQVTLSCSPISGHRSVSWYQQTPGQGLQFLFEYFSETQRNKGNFPGRFSGRQFSNSRSEMNVSTLELGDSALYLCASSKNPGQGGGSGYTFGSGTRLTVV.

The chain links TRBV5-6 to TRBJ2-3; no reliable D call. The CDR3 covers 12 residues. CDR1 and CDR2 (germline): SGHDT, YYEEEE. V gave up 0 bases and J gave up 7 bases, with 6 bases separating them. This CDR3 is CASSLEWNTQYF. CDR3 sequence (DNA): TGTGCCAGCAGCTTGGAGTGGAATACGCAGTATTTT. The entire variable domain, with the rest obtained from reference TRBV5-6 and TRBJ2-3, is as follows: DAGVTQSPTHLIKTRGQQVTLRCSPKSGHDTVSWYQQALGQGPQFIFQYYEEEERQRGNFPDRFSGHQFPNYSSELNVNALLLGDSALYLCASSLEWNTQYFGPGTRLTVL.

The chain is built from TRBV6-5 and TRBJ2-3; D is unresolved. The CDR3 consists of 15 residues. The germline gives CDR1 MNHEY, CDR2 SVGAGI. V lost 0 bases, J lost 2 bases, and 9 bases lay in between. In DNA, the CDR3 is TGTGCCAGCAGTTACTCACAGAGTTACACAGATACGCAGTATTTT. Residues: CASSYSQSYTDTQYF.

The chain is built from TRBV9 and TRBJ2-2; 10 bases align to TRBD1. The CDR3 loop spans 17 amino acids. The germline V gene has CDR1 SGDLS and CDR2 YYNGEE. With 4 bases clipped from V and 4 bases from J, the junction kept 10 bases outside the gene matches. In DNA form, the CDR3 reads TGTGCCAGCAGCCCCCAAGACAGGGGGCCGTTCACCGGGGAGCTGTTTTTT. It is translated as CASSPQDRGPFTGELFF.

The chain recombines TRBV7-8 with TRBJ1-1; 10 bases are a match to TRBD1. The V gene's germline CDR1 is SGHVS and CDR2 FQNEAQ. CDR3 length: 16 amino acids. CDR3 bases: TGTGGTTTCGAGAGGTGGACAGGGGGAAGGAAGACTGAAGCTTTCTTT. Translating it yields CGFERWTGGRKTEAFF.

The rearrangement links TRBV2 to TRBJ2-7; a weak D match, TRBD2 (6 bases). This CDR3 is 15 amino acids long. CDR1 and CDR2 (germline): SNHLY, FYNNEI. Trimming removed 8 bases from V and 2 bases from J, with 19 bases in between. Here the CDR3 reads CASPPRAGRTYEQYF. CDR3 sequence (DNA): TGTGCCAGCCCACCTAGGGCAGGGAGGACCTACGAGCAGTACTTC.

The chain recombines TRBV7-8 with TRBJ2-7; D gene uncertain. The V gene's germline CDR1 is SGHVS and CDR2 FQNEAQ. CDR3 length: 14 residues. Trimming cost V 1 base and J 2 bases, with 9 bases left between them. Here the CDR3 DNA reads TGTGCCAGCAGCTTAGAGTGGGCTACCTACGAGCAGTACTTC. This codes for CASSLEWATYEQYF. Combining the CDR3 with reference TRBV7-8 and TRBJ2-7 gives the whole variable domain GAGVSQSPRYKVAKRGQDVALRCDPISGHVSLFWYQQALGQGPEFLTYFQNEAQLDKSGLPSDRFFAERPEGSVSTLKIQRTQQEDSAVYLCASSLEWATYEQYFGPGTRLTVT.

This clone has a handful of counts. V is TRBV5-6 and J is TRBJ2-7; possibly TRBD2 for D (6 bases). CDR3 length: 16 residues. In germline, CDR1 is SGHDT, CDR2 YYEEEE. Trimming left V 1 base short and J 2 bases short, with 16 bases between. The CDR3 DNA sequence: TGTGCCAGCAGCTTGCGAGGGGCTAGCGTAACCTACGAGCAGTACTTC. This sequence encodes CASSLRGASVTYEQYF.